The 4 T cell receptor beta chains below were found in one sample sequenced in a study of yellow fever vaccine responses in identical twins. Using its own MiXCR run on the RT-PCR reads, TCRdb lists one record per CDR3 protein. The sample carries around 3,500 distinct CDR3 sequences, 70% to 90% recorded once. The specimen comprised T cells from blood (PBMCs), unsorted or a sorted subset (not recorded which), sampled before or after yellow fever vaccination (not recorded which). These receptor sequences come from a woman between 18 and 29 years old who received the yellow fever vaccine.

The chain has TRBV7-3 and TRBJ2-2; tentatively, D is TRBD1 or TRBD2 (6 bases each). The CDR3 length is 14 residues. Germline-derived CDR1 and CDR2 are SGHTA and FQGTGA. V was pared by 5 bases and J by 6 bases, with 13 bases between. The DNA of the CDR3 is TGTGCCAGCAGCGCCTATGGGGGGCCCGGGGAGCTGTTTTTT. Translated: CASSAYGGPGELFF.

The V and J genes are TRBV11-1 and TRBJ1-1, with D unresolved. There are 13 residues in the CDR3. Germline V lookup: CDR1 SGHAT, CDR2 FQDESV (reference sequence). V dropped 4 bases and J dropped 0 bases, with 6 bases sitting between them. The CDR3 coding sequence is TGTGCCAGCAGCTGGGTCATGAACACTGAAGCTTTCTTT. This sequence encodes CASSWVMNTEAFF.

The chain links TRBV29-1 to TRBJ2-3; the D call may be TRBD1 or TRBD2 (6 bases each). The CDR3 has 12 amino acids. The ends were cut back, 7 bases at V and 0 bases at J, with 8 bases in the middle. Germline CDR1 and CDR2: SQVTM and ANQGSEA. The CDR3 region is CSAGGSTDTQYF. The CDR3, as DNA: TGCAGCGCCGGGGGCAGCACAGATACGCAGTATTTT.

The V and J genes are TRBV29-1 and TRBJ2-2; a possible D gene is TRBD2 (5 bases). This CDR3 has 14 residues. Trimming removed 7 bases at V and 2 bases at J, with 14 bases between. Germline CDR1 reads SQVTM; CDR2 reads ANQGSEA. In DNA, the CDR3 is TGCAGCGCCATAGTCGCGGGTAACACCGGGGAGCTGTTTTTT. Its translation is CSAIVAGNTGELFF.